This T cell receptor (beta chain) was captured by sequencing in a study of blood T cell repertoires in COVID-19. Study in general: T cells, B-cell-depleted T cells, or PBMCs provided the cDNA or gDNA that served as material.

In the source study's methods: Amplification of reference gene primers was used by the study to estimate nucleated cell counts. The method was immunoSEQ multiplex PCR; TCRdb's version includes in-frame clones alone and lacks a portion of them. The D gene and trimming were derived from the DNA, and the V and J assignments and clone size from that table. The sample records some 400,000 clones, 70% to 85% being singletons. Germline CDR1 reads SGHNT; CDR2 reads YYREEE (reference sequence). The CDR3 loop spans 14 amino acids. Germline trimming cut 0 bases from V and 8 bases from J; bases unmatched to any gene: 5.

The sequencing sample was made of peripheral blood. V and J are TRBV5-4 and TRBJ2-1, with 7 positions matching TRBD2. This clonotype originated in a human donor with acute or convalescent COVID-19. The donor label of this sample is uncertain. CDR3: CASSLANRGDEQFF. The DNA of the CDR3 is TGTGCCAGCAGCTTGGCGAACCGGGGGGATGAGCAGTTCTTC. Together with reference TRBV5-4 and TRBJ2-1, the CDR3 gives the full variable domain: ETGVTQSPTHLIKTRGQQVTLRCSSQSGHNTVSWYQQALGQGPQFIFQYYREEENGRGNFPPRFSGLQFPNYSSELNVNALELDDSALYLCASSLANRGDEQFFGPGTRLTVL.